This entry features one TCR beta chain sequence. The antigen is undetermined. This sample's time point: week 11, during vaccination. Every vaccine dose comprised 300 ug of mutant IDH1 20-mer peptide plus topical imiquimod. Profiling relied on immunoSEQ multiplex PCR, and the TCRdb table lists in-frame clones only, not all of them. The sample includes about 25,000 clones, around 70% of them seen just once. The sample originates from a study of a mutant IDH1 vaccine in newly diagnosed glioma. Study overall: Patients underwent eight vaccinations, which took place in weeks 1, 3, 5, 7, 11, 15, 19 and 23. Vaccine dosing followed radiotherapy by 4-6 weeks, or accompanied temozolomide cycles.

This CDR3 spans 13 amino acids. The germline V gene has CDR1 MNHEY and CDR2 SVGAGI. The V segment lost 8 bases and the J segment 5 bases; nucleotides outside the gene matches: 3. The clonotype was recovered from a man between 18 and 35 years old with glioma. Some clones in this sample may be carry-over from other donors' samples. The sample in question was peripheral blood mononuclear cells (PBMCs), obtained from a glioma patient whose treatment included an IDH1 peptide vaccine. The chain combines TRBV6-5 with TRBJ2-5; 12 positions match TRBD1. The CDR3 loop is CASGDRGHETQYF. The DNA for the CDR3 is TGTGCCAGCGGGGACAGGGGGCACGAGACCCAGTACTTC.